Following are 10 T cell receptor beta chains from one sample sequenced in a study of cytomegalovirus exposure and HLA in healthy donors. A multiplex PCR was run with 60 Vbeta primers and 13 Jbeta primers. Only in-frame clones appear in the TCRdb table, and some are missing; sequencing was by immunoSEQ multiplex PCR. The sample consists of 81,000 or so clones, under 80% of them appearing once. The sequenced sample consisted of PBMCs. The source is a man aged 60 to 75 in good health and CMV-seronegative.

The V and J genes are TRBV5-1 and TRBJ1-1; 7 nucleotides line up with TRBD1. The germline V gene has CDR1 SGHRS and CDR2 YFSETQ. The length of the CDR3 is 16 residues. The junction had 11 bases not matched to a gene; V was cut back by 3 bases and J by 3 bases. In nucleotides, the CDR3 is TGCGCCAGCAGCTCCACCGGGACAGCGAAAGACACTGAAGCTTTCTTT. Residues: CASSSTGTAKDTEAFF.

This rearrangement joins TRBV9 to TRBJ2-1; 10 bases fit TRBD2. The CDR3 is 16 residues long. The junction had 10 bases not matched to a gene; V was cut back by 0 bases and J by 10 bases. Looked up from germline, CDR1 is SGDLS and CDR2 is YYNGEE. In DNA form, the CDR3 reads TGTGCCAGCAGCGTAGGACTAGCGGGCTCGGCAGGCGAGCAGTTCTTC. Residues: CASSVGLAGSAGEQFF. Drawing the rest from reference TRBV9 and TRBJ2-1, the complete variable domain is DSGVTQTPKHLITATGQRVTLRCSPRSGDLSVYWYQQSLDQGLQFLIQYYNGEERAKGNILERFSAQQFPDLHSELNLSSLELGDSALYFCASSVGLAGSAGEQFFGPGTRLTVL.

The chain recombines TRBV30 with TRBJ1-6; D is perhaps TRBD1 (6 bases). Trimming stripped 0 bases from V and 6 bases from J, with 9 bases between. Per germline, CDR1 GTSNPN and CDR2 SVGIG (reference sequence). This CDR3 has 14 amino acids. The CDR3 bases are TGTGCCTGGAGTGTAGGACAGTTTAATTCACCCCTCCACTTT. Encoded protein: CAWSVGQFNSPLHF. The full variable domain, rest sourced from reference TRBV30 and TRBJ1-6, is SQTIHQWPATLVQPVGSPLSLECTVEGTSNPNLYWYRQAAGRGLQLLFYSVGIGQISSEVPQNLSASRPQDRQFILSSKKLLLSDSGFYLCAWSVGQFNSPLHFGNGTRLTVT.

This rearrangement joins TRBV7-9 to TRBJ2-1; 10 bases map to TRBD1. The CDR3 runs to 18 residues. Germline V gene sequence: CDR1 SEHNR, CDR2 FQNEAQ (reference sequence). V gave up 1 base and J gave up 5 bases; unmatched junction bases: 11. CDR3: CASSLERGQGKKHNEQFF. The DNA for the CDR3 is TGTGCCAGCAGCTTAGAGAGGGGACAGGGGAAAAAGCACAATGAGCAGTTCTTC.

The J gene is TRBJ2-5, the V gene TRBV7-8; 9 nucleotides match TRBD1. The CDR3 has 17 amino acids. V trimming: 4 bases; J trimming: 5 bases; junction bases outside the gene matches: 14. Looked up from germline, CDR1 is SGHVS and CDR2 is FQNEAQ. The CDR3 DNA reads TGTGCCAGCAGCTCCTTCCTGATTACAGGGGGCGGTGAGACCCAGTACTTC. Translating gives CASSSFLITGGGETQYF.

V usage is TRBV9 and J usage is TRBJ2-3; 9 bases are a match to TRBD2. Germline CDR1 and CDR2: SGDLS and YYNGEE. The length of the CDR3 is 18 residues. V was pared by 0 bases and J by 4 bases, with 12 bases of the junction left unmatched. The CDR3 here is CASSVDPVGGGAADTQYF. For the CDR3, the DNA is TGTGCCAGCAGCGTAGACCCCGTGGGCGGGGGGGCCGCAGATACGCAGTATTTT.

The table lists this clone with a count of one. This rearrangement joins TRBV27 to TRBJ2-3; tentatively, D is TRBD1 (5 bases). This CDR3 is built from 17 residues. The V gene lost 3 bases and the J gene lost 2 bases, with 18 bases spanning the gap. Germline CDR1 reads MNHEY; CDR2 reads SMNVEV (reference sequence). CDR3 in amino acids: CASSLDTLSAHTDTQYF. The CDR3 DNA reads TGTGCCAGCAGTTTGGACACCTTATCTGCTCACACAGATACGCAGTATTTT.

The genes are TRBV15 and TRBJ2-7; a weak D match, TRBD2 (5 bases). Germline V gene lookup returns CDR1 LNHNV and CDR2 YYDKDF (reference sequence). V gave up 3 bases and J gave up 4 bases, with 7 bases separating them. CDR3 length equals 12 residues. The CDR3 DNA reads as TGTGCCACCAGCAGGGACTCGTACGAGCAGTACTTC. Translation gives CATSRDSYEQYF.

The CDR3 region is CASSPWRWTGVVGTEAFF. CDR3 DNA sequence: TGTGCCAGCAGCCCCTGGCGGTGGACAGGGGTTGTGGGCACTGAAGCTTTCTTT. The chain carries TRBV7-9 and TRBJ1-1; TRBD1 matches at 9 bases. The germline V gene has CDR1 SEHNR and CDR2 FQNEAQ (reference sequence). CDR3 length: 18 amino acids. Losses at the gene ends were 5 bases for V and 4 bases for J; bases not matched to a gene: 17.

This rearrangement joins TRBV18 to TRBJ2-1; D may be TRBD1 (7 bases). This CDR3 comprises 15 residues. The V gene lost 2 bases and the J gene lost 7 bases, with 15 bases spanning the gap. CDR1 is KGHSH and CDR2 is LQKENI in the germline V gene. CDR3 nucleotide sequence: TGTGCCAGCTCACCAGTCGGTCAGGGGGGTAATGAGCAGTTCTTC. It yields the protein CASSPVGQGGNEQFF.